The 24 T cell receptor beta chains presented below share a single source sample, sequenced in a study of blood T cell repertoires in COVID-19. The repertoire was sequenced with immunoSEQ multiplex PCR; TCRdb's copy has only in-frame clones and lacks some. The table includes 150,000 or so clones, roughly 87% detected once. The sequencing input was PBMCs or T cells enriched from blood (not recorded which). Receptors were obtained from a man aged 45-65 years who had recovered from COVID-19.

On this clone: This sample also contains other DNA sequences that code for the same CDR3. This chain connects TRBV3-1 (or the pseudogene TRBV3-2) to TRBJ1-6; weak D call: TRBD1 (6 bases). From germline, CDR1 is LGHDT and CDR2 YNNKEL (reference sequence). This CDR3 region has 13 residues. The V end lost 4 bases, the J end lost 5 bases, and 6 bases lay between the germline ends. This chain's CDR3 is CASSRTDNSPLHF. The CDR3 DNA follows: TGTGCCAGCAGCCGGACAGATAATTCACCCCTCCACTTT.

This clone occurred a few times. The gene calls are TRBV19 and TRBJ1-6; D is perhaps TRBD1 (5 bases). Germline CDR1 and CDR2: LNHDA and SQIVND (reference sequence). Deletions cut 4 bases from V and 10 bases from J, with 14 bases between. CDR3 length: 14 residues. Here the CDR3 reads CASSSRQPGSPLHF. The CDR3 DNA reads as TGTGCCAGTAGTAGCCGACAGCCTGGGTCACCCCTCCACTTT.

The chain carries TRBV6-1 and TRBJ2-5; a weak D match, TRBD2 (7 bases). Trimming pared 1 base from V and 11 bases from J, leaving 20 bases between. Per germline, CDR1 MNHNS and CDR2 SASEGT. This CDR3 has 15 amino acids. This CDR3 reads CASSEGTGRGEAQYF. In DNA, the CDR3 is TGTGCCAGCAGTGAAGGCACAGGGAGGGGGGAGGCTCAGTACTTC.

This rearrangement joins TRBV19 to TRBJ1-6; D is unresolved. Germline V gene data show CDR1 as LNHDA and CDR2 as SQIVND (reference sequence). Trimming took off 5 bases at V and 7 bases at J, with 9 bases between the two ends. This CDR3 has 13 amino acids. The DNA for the CDR3 is TGTGCCAGTAGTCGGCGGCAAAATTCACCCCTCCACTTT. Translated: CASSRRQNSPLHF.

V is TRBV7-8 and J is TRBJ2-3, with 8 bases matching TRBD1. The CDR3 extends over 15 amino acids. V was clipped by 5 bases and J by 2 bases; unmatched bases: 6. Germline values: CDR1 SGHVS, CDR2 FQNEAQ. CDR3: CASSARDRYTDTQYF. CDR3 nucleotides: TGTGCCAGCAGCGCCAGGGACAGGTACACAGATACGCAGTATTTT.

The chain combines TRBV7-2 with TRBJ1-4, with D unresolved. Trimming took 3 bases from V and 0 from J, leaving 5 bases between them. The germline CDR1 and CDR2 sequences are SGHTA and FQGNSA. The length of the CDR3 is 14 residues. CDR3 loop: CASSLLTTNEKLFF. CDR3 in DNA: TGTGCCAGCAGCTTGCTAACAACTAATGAAAAACTGTTTTTT.

This clone has more than one count but fewer than ten. The J gene is TRBJ1-2, the V gene TRBV7-9; 9 bases map to TRBD1. Germline V gene data show CDR1 as SEHNR and CDR2 as FQNEAQ (reference sequence). V was clipped by 4 bases and J by 3 bases; unmatched bases: 9. The CDR3 has 16 amino acids. The CDR3 bases are TGTGCCAGCAGCTCCCGCCGGACAGGGGACCACTATGGCTACACCTTC. Translating it yields CASSSRRTGDHYGYTF.

The V gene is TRBV6-1, the J gene TRBJ2-2; TRBD2 matches at 11 bases. CDR3 length equals 18 residues. J lost 5 bases, V lost 4 bases, and 12 bases had no gene match. Germline assignment: CDR1 MNHNS and CDR2 SASEGT. The CDR3 coding sequence is TGTGCCAGCAGTGCAAGAACTACTAGCGGGAGCTTGACCGGGGAGCTGTTTTTT. This encodes CASSARTTSGSLTGELFF.

The rearrangement links TRBV6-5 to TRBJ1-2; TRBD1 aligns across 8 bases. The germline V gene has CDR1 MNHEY and CDR2 SVGAGI. The CDR3 is made up of 14 amino acids. With V trimmed by 0 bases and J by 6 bases, 3 bases remained unmatched. CDR3 sequence reads: CASSYSTGENGYTF. The DNA of the CDR3 is TGTGCCAGCAGTTACTCGACAGGGGAGAATGGCTACACCTTC.

The chain employs TRBV7-3 and TRBJ2-7; TRBD2 aligns across 9 bases. Germline V gene sequence: CDR1 SGHTA, CDR2 FQGTGA. J gave up 4 bases and V 0 bases, and 1 base lay outside the gene matches. This CDR3 spans 14 amino acids. The CDR3 here is CASSLTSGRYEQYF. CDR3 DNA: TGTGCCAGCAGCTTAACTAGCGGGAGATACGAGCAGTACTTC.

V and J are TRBV19 and TRBJ2-7; 8 bases are a match to TRBD1. CDR1 is LNHDA and CDR2 is SQIVND in the germline V gene (reference sequence). The V and J ends lost 6 bases and 5 bases, in that order; junction bases with no gene match: 18. The length of the CDR3 is 17 residues. The CDR3 is CASRPDWGQTGGDEQYF. CDR3 sequence (DNA): TGTGCCAGTAGGCCTGATTGGGGACAAACAGGGGGTGACGAGCAGTACTTC. Full variable domain (missing parts from reference TRBV19 and TRBJ2-7): DGGITQSPKYLFRKEGQNVTLSCEQNLNHDAMYWYRQDPGQGLRLIYYSQIVNDFQKGDIAEGYSVSREKKESFPLTVTSAQKNPTAFYLCASRPDWGQTGGDEQYFGPGTRLTVT.

The rearrangement links TRBV3-1 (or the pseudogene TRBV3-2) to TRBJ1-6, with TRBD1 identical over 7 bases. The CDR3 spans 15 residues. V gave up 4 bases and J gave up 9 bases; unmatched junction bases: 9. The germline V gene encodes CDR1 LGHDT and CDR2 YNNKEL (reference sequence). The CDR3 nucleotides are TGTGCCAGCAGCCTAGGGACAGATCTTAGTTCACCCCTCCACTTT. Encoded protein: CASSLGTDLSSPLHF.

The chain joins TRBV7-9 to TRBJ2-2, with D possibly matching TRBD1 (5 bases). Per germline, CDR1 SEHNR and CDR2 FQNEAQ (reference sequence). The V end was cut by 5 bases, the J end by 7 bases, with 11 bases between. The CDR3 length is 13 residues. The CDR3 region has the DNA TGTGCCAGCAGCACTCAGGGTGGCGGGGAGCTGTTTTTT. Its protein is CASSTQGGGELFF.

The table lists this clone with a few counts. The chain couples TRBV18 to TRBJ1-1, with 7 bases that match TRBD1. The germline V gene has CDR1 KGHSH and CDR2 LQKENI. Trimming took 3 bases from V and 0 from J; bases not matched to a gene: 1. The CDR3 spans 14 residues. The CDR3 region has the DNA TGTGCCAGCTCACCGGACAGGATGAACACTGAAGCTTTCTTT. Protein product: CASSPDRMNTEAFF.

The J gene is TRBJ2-1, the V gene TRBV19; D is unclear. V was clipped by 1 base and J by 3 bases, with 10 bases between them. The CDR3 runs to 15 residues. The germline CDR1 and CDR2 sequences are LNHDA and SQIVND (reference sequence). The DNA for the CDR3 is TGTGCCAGTAGTATAGGAGGTTCGTTCTACAATGAGCAGTTCTTC. It encodes CASSIGGSFYNEQFF.

This chain joins TRBV9 and TRBJ2-3; D is unresolved. The germline V gene has CDR1 SGDLS and CDR2 YYNGEE. The length of the CDR3 is 15 residues. The ends were cut back, 0 bases at V and 2 bases at J, with 10 bases in the middle. CDR3 DNA: TGTGCCAGCAGCGTAGGTGACACACACACAGATACGCAGTATTTT. It translates to CASSVGDTHTDTQYF.

This rearrangement joins TRBV3-1 (or the pseudogene TRBV3-2) to TRBJ1-2, with D tentatively TRBD1 (5 bases). V lost 4 bases, J lost 0 bases, and 6 bases lay in between. Germline V CDR1 and CDR2: LGHDT, YNNKEL (reference sequence). There are 13 residues in the CDR3. Here the CDR3 DNA reads TGTGCCAGCAGCCGGGGGGCTAACTATGGCTACACCTTC. This encodes CASSRGANYGYTF.

The V and J genes are TRBV9 and TRBJ2-2, with a possible D match to TRBD2 (5 bases). This CDR3 has 16 residues. Germline V CDR1 and CDR2: SGDLS, YYNGEE. Trimming shortened V by 0 bases and J by 2 bases, and 11 bases separated the two germline ends. The CDR3 sequence: CASSVAGAENTGELFF. The CDR3 DNA sequence: TGTGCCAGCAGCGTAGCTGGAGCGGAAAACACCGGGGAGCTGTTTTTT.

This chain links TRBV5-1 with TRBJ2-5, with D tentatively TRBD2 (6 bases). Germline V CDR1 and CDR2: SGHRS, YFSETQ. V was pared by 1 base and J by 3 bases, with 13 bases between. The CDR3 is made up of 15 amino acids. The CDR3 loop is CASSLNGEVKETQYF. Here the CDR3 DNA reads TGCGCCAGCAGCTTGAACGGGGAGGTGAAAGAGACCCAGTACTTC.

This chain uses TRBV7-9 with TRBJ2-5; D unclear. The V gene lost 0 bases and the J gene lost 7 bases, with 12 bases spanning the gap. Germline V gene data show CDR1 as SEHNR and CDR2 as FQNEAQ (reference sequence). This CDR3 comprises 14 residues. Written as DNA, the CDR3 is TGTGCCAGCAGCTTAGCGGCCTCCGGCGGGACCCAGTACTTC. Translated, it gives CASSLAASGGTQYF.

The chain uses TRBV5-1 and TRBJ1-2; D is unclear. The V gene's germline CDR1 is SGHRS and CDR2 YFSETQ. Trimming removed 4 bases from V and 6 bases from J, with 19 bases in between. This CDR3 spans 15 amino acids. CDR3 nucleotide sequence: TGCGCCAGCAGCATTGATGCTTCCTCGCCAGATGGCTACACCTTC. This encodes CASSIDASSPDGYTF.

The J gene is TRBJ2-2, the V gene TRBV7-2; possible D gene TRBD2, 5 bases. CDR1 and CDR2 (germline): SGHTA, FQGNSA. V lost 1 base and J 5 bases, leaving 11 bases between the germline ends. CDR3 length: 15 amino acids. The DNA for the CDR3 is TGTGCCAGCAGCTTAGTATCAAGGAGGACCGGGGAGCTGTTTTTT. Encoded protein: CASSLVSRRTGELFF. The full variable domain, in which reference TRBV7-2 and TRBJ2-2 provide the parts outside the CDR3, is GAGVSQSPSNKVTEKGKDVELRCDPISGHTALYWYRQSLGQGLEFLIYFQGNSAPDKSGLPSDRFSAERTGGSVSTLTIQRTQQEDSAVYLCASSLVSRRTGELFFGEGSRLTVL.

The V gene is TRBV30, the J gene TRBJ1-1; 10 bases align to TRBD1. The junction had 5 bases not matched to a gene; V was cut back by 3 bases and J by 1 base. Germline values: CDR1 GTSNPN, CDR2 SVGIG (reference sequence). The CDR3 runs 15 residues. The CDR3 spells CAWRRTGGRNTEAFF. Written as DNA, the CDR3 is TGTGCCTGGAGAAGGACAGGGGGTAGGAACACTGAAGCTTTCTTT.

The rearrangement links TRBV29-1 to TRBJ2-7, with D uncertain. The CDR3 has 13 residues. Between the trimmed V and J ends, which lost 5 bases and 2 bases, there was a span of 13 bases. The germline V gene has CDR1 SQVTM and CDR2 ANQGSEA. The DNA for the CDR3 is TGCAGCGTTCGGCTCGCGGCCGCCTACGAGCAGTACTTC. Residues: CSVRLAAAYEQYF.